Below, 25 T cell receptor beta chains from the same sample are listed, as sequenced in a study of beta chain features in type 1 diabetes. The entirety of the isolated RNA underwent reverse transcription, so expressed TCRB transcripts were sequenced. This table comes from immunoSEQ multiplex PCR, and its TCRdb copy is limited to in-frame clones, with some not included. The sample holds roughly 730,000 clones, around an eighth seen once. Their specific antigens are unknown. Regarding the study as a whole: People with Type 1 diabetes carried modestly yet significantly shorter TCRB CDR3s in all four CD4+ subsets.

Sequencing used naive CD4+ T cells from blood. All receptors come from a man aged 18 to 29 with type 1 diabetes.

In this sample, this clone turned up a few times. The CDR3 bases are TGTGCCAGCAGTTCGAATGACAATGAGCAGTTCTTC. This encodes CASSSNDNEQFF. The rearrangement links TRBV27 to TRBJ2-1; D unclear. This CDR3 spans 12 amino acids. The V end was cut by 4 bases, the J end by 5 bases, with 6 bases between. Germline V gene lookup returns CDR1 MNHEY and CDR2 SMNVEV (reference sequence).

The chain employs TRBV6-5 and TRBJ2-1, with TRBD2 identical over 8 bases. The germline CDR1 and CDR2 sequences are MNHEY and SVGAGI. The J segment lost 7 bases and the V segment lost 6 bases, leaving 11 bases of the junction unmatched. This CDR3 is 15 amino acids long. CDR3 sequence: CASSPGSGGGNEQFF. CDR3 coding DNA: TGTGCCAGCAGCCCGGGGAGCGGGGGAGGTAATGAGCAGTTCTTC.

This clone was observed a few times. The V and J genes are TRBV30 and TRBJ1-6; D is unclear. Germline V gives CDR1 GTSNPN, CDR2 SVGIG (reference sequence). This CDR3 contains 14 residues. The V end was cut by 1 base, the J end by 8 bases, with 12 bases between. The CDR3 bases are TGTGCCTGGAGTGGGGAAGACCTTTATTCACCCCTCCACTTT. This translates into CAWSGEDLYSPLHF.

The chain links TRBV30 to TRBJ2-1; tentative D call: TRBD2 (5 bases). The CDR3 totals 13 residues. Trimming shortened V by 2 bases and J by 9 bases, and 14 bases separated the two germline ends. The germline V gene encodes CDR1 GTSNPN and CDR2 SVGIG (reference sequence). CDR3 in amino acids: CAWSLGMRTEQFF. CDR3 DNA sequence: TGTGCCTGGAGTCTCGGGATGCGTACTGAGCAGTTCTTC.

J is TRBJ2-5 and V is TRBV20-1; D not certain. V lost 2 bases and J 5 bases, leaving 3 bases between the germline ends. The CDR3 spans 10 residues. CDR1 is DFQATT, CDR2 SNEGSKA, per germline (reference sequence). The CDR3 DNA reads as TGCAGTGCTAGAATGGAGACCCAGTACTTC. Translated, it gives CSARMETQYF.

In its sample, this clone was seen once. The V gene is TRBV7-2, the J gene TRBJ1-2; 8 bases are shared with TRBD1. Germline loops: CDR1 SGHTA, CDR2 FQGNSA. Unmatched junction bases numbered 5, after V lost 4 bases and J lost 4 bases. The CDR3 has 14 amino acids. The CDR3, as DNA: TGTGCCAGCAGCTCAGGACAGGGTCGCTATGGCTACACCTTC. Translated, it gives CASSSGQGRYGYTF.

V and J are TRBV7-9 and TRBJ2-6; D is ambiguous. From germline, CDR1 is SEHNR and CDR2 FQNEAQ (reference sequence). V was clipped by 8 bases and J by 0 bases, with 14 bases between them. CDR3 size: 16 residues. CDR3 loop: CASAPSAFSGANVLTF. The CDR3 DNA reads as TGTGCCAGCGCCCCAAGCGCTTTCTCTGGGGCCAACGTCCTGACTTTC.

The CDR3 protein is CASSGLRETQYF. CDR3 DNA: TGTGCCAGCTCAGGCCTTAGGGAGACCCAGTACTTC. The chain is built from TRBV11-3 and TRBJ2-5; D is ambiguous. V was shortened by 8 bases and J by 5 bases, with 12 bases between the two germline ends. Germline V CDR1 and CDR2: SGHNT, YENEEA. The CDR3 has 12 residues.

This clone was seen a few times. The chain couples TRBV2 to TRBJ1-2; D is unresolved. The CDR3 is made up of 14 amino acids. Trimming left V 6 bases short and J 0 bases short, with 11 bases between. The V gene's germline CDR1 is SNHLY and CDR2 FYNNEI. The CDR3 DNA sequence: TGTGCCAGCAGGGCCGGGGTCGCTAACTATGGCTACACCTTC. As protein: CASRAGVANYGYTF. The entire variable domain, with the rest obtained from reference TRBV2 and TRBJ1-2, is as follows: EPEVTQTPSHQVTQMGQEVILRCVPISNHLYFYWYRQILGQKVEFLVSFYNNEISEKSEIFDDQFSVERPDGSNFTLKIRSTKLEDSAMYFCASRAGVANYGYTFGSGTRLTVV.

The chain couples TRBV18 to TRBJ1-2, with unresolved D. CDR1 KGHSH and CDR2 LQKENI come from the germline V gene. CDR3 length: 14 residues. V lost 2 bases to trimming and J lost 4 bases, with 11 bases between them. In nucleotides, the CDR3 is TGTGCCAGCTCACCAGAGTGGGAGACCTATGGCTACACCTTC. It specifies CASSPEWETYGYTF.

V is TRBV15 and J is TRBJ1-2; D is possibly TRBD1 (5 bases). The CDR3 runs to 13 residues. The germline V gene has CDR1 LNHNV and CDR2 YYDKDF (reference sequence). V lost 1 base to trimming and J lost 3 bases, with 6 bases between them. The CDR3 coding sequence is TGTGCCACCAGCAGAGTGACAGACTATGGCTACACCTTC. This codes for CATSRVTDYGYTF.

This clone appeared a few times. This chain joins TRBV27 and TRBJ2-2; the D is unclear. This CDR3 region has 15 residues. The ends were cut back, 2 bases at V and 8 bases at J, with 15 bases in the middle. Germline values: CDR1 MNHEY, CDR2 SMNVEV (reference sequence). The CDR3 sequence is CASSLKPDAFGELFF. Written as DNA, the CDR3 is TGTGCCAGCAGTTTAAAGCCAGATGCTTTTGGGGAGCTGTTTTTT.

For this clone: The same CDR3 also results from other DNA sequences found in this sample. The gene calls are TRBV7-2 and TRBJ2-7, with D maybe TRBD1 (6 bases). The V end lost 5 bases, the J end lost 5 bases, and 16 bases lay between the germline ends. The CDR3 sequence is 14 residues long. CDR1 and CDR2 from the germline V gene are SGHTA and FQGNSA. DNA of the CDR3: TGTGCCAGCAGCAGTCAGGGGATCAAGAACGAGCAGTACTTC. As protein: CASSSQGIKNEQYF.

In its sample, this clone was seen a few times. The genes are TRBV6-1 and TRBJ2-3, with 11 bases fitting TRBD2. This CDR3 spans 17 amino acids. Germline CDR1 and CDR2: MNHNS and SASEGT. V trimming: 0 bases; J trimming: 7 bases; junction bases outside the gene matches: 9. In DNA form, the CDR3 reads TGTGCCAGCAGTGAAGCGGCCCTAGCGGGGGGCCGCAATACGCAGTATTTT. It encodes CASSEAALAGGRNTQYF.

This sequence joins TRBV29-1 and TRBJ1-1, with 8 bases lining up with TRBD1. This CDR3 comprises 13 residues. Trimming cost V 5 bases and J 3 bases; bases outside gene matches: 5. Germline CDR1 and CDR2: SQVTM and ANQGSEA. The CDR3 coding sequence is TGCAGCGTTCTACAGGGGGGTTACACTGAAGCTTTCTTT. Amino acid sequence: CSVLQGGYTEAFF.

This clone was detected a few times. The same CDR3 arises from other DNA sequences in this sample as well. CDR3 sequence (DNA): TGTGCCAGCAGCCAAGAAGGAAACACCATATATTTT. This sequence encodes CASSQEGNTIYF. The genes are TRBV14 and TRBJ1-3; D unresolved. The CDR3 loop spans 12 amino acids. CDR1 is SGHDN, CDR2 FVKESK, per germline. V was trimmed by 0 bases and J by 4 bases, leaving 1 base between them.

This clone has just a few counts. The genes are TRBV29-1 and TRBJ1-1, with 7 bases lining up with TRBD1. V lost 8 bases, J lost 5 bases, and 8 bases stayed unmatched. Germline CDR1 is SQVTM and CDR2 is ANQGSEA. The CDR3 has 12 residues. CDR3 DNA: TGCAGCCTCTCGCAGGGGGAGACTGAAGCTTTCTTT. This codes for CSLSQGETEAFF.

In its sample, this clone was seen a few times. The chain combines TRBV18 with TRBJ2-7; D not resolved. V was cut by 0 bases and J by 5 bases, with 14 bases left in between. CDR3 size: 15 residues. Per the germline V gene, CDR1 is KGHSH and CDR2 is LQKENI. CDR3 coding DNA: TGTGCCAGCTCACCACCGGTCGACTCGTTCAACGAGCAGTACTTC. Protein: CASSPPVDSFNEQYF.

The chain links TRBV5-4 to TRBJ2-2; D is undetermined. The CDR3 sequence is 16 residues long. Germline CDR1 and CDR2: SGHNT and YYREEE (reference sequence). Deletions cut 4 bases from V and 6 bases from J, with 19 bases between. Here the CDR3 reads CASSLSLSQSAGELFF. CDR3 nucleotides: TGTGCCAGCAGCCTAAGCCTGTCCCAATCGGCCGGGGAGCTGTTTTTT.

This clone was counted only a few times. J is TRBJ1-1 and V is TRBV5-1; D is ambiguous. Germline V lookup: CDR1 SGHRS, CDR2 YFSETQ. The V gene lost 3 bases and the J gene lost 2 bases, with 8 bases spanning the gap. CDR3 size: 13 residues. The CDR3 DNA reads TGCGCCAGCAGCTCCTACGACAACACTGAAGCTTTCTTT. This translates into CASSSYDNTEAFF.

This rearrangement joins TRBV10-3 to TRBJ2-7; TRBD2 agrees at 8 bases. V shed 3 bases, J shed 0 bases, and the junction held 7 bases outside the gene matches. The CDR3 consists of 16 residues. Germline lookup yields CDR1 ENHRY and CDR2 SYGVKD. This chain's CDR3 is CAISESGRGASYEQYF. In DNA, the CDR3 is TGTGCCATCAGTGAAAGCGGGCGGGGGGCCTCCTACGAGCAGTACTTC.

Only a few counts were recorded for this clone. CDR3 nucleotides: TGTGCCAGCAGCCCGGACAGGGTCTATGGCTACACCTTC. Translated: CASSPDRVYGYTF. The V gene is TRBV5-4, the J gene TRBJ1-2; 8 bases are a match to TRBD1. V was pared by 4 bases and J by 4 bases, with 3 bases of the junction left unmatched. The CDR3 has 13 amino acids. In germline, CDR1 is SGHNT, CDR2 YYREEE (reference sequence).

The chain has TRBV6-4 and TRBJ2-6; 7 bases agree with TRBD1. Germline V CDR1 and CDR2: MRHNA, SNTAGT. CDR3 size: 15 residues. Unmatched junction bases numbered 2, after V lost 4 bases and J lost 2 bases. The CDR3 is CASSAGTAGANVLTF. CDR3 coding DNA: TGTGCCAGCAGTGCTGGGACAGCTGGGGCCAACGTCCTGACTTTC.

CDR3 region: CASSPTGGTFGAFF. The CDR3 DNA follows: TGTGCCAGCAGCCCGACAGGTGGAACTTTCGGAGCTTTCTTT. The chain joins TRBV7-9 to TRBJ1-1, with a weak D call TRBD1 (6 bases). Deletions cut 5 bases from V and 10 bases from J, with 20 bases between. The germline CDR1 and CDR2 sequences are SEHNR and FQNEAQ (reference sequence). The CDR3 has 14 residues.

The V call is TRBV2, the J call TRBJ2-1; TRBD2 is a possible D gene (5 bases). The CDR3 contains 11 residues. The germline V and J ends were trimmed by 6 bases and 7 bases, with 7 bases remaining between them. Germline-derived CDR1 and CDR2 are SNHLY and FYNNEI. The CDR3 DNA sequence: TGTGCCAGCAGGAGGGAGAATGAGCAGTTCTTC. Amino acids: CASRRENEQFF.